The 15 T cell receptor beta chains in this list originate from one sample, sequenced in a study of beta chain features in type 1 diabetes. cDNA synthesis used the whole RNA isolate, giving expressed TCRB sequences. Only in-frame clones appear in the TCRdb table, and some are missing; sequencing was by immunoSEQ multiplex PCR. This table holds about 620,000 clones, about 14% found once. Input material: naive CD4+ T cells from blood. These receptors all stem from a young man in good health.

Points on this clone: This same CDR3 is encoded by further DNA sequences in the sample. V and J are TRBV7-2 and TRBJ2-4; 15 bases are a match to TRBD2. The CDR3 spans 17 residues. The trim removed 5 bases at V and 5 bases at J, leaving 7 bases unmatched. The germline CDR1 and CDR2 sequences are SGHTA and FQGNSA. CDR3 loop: CASSLGLAGGPQNIQYF. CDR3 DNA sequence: TGTGCCAGCAGCCTGGGACTAGCGGGGGGCCCCCAAAACATTCAGTACTTC. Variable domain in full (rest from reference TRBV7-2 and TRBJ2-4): GAGVSQSPSNKVTEKGKDVELRCDPISGHTALYWYRQSLGQGLEFLIYFQGNSAPDKSGLPSDRFSAERTGGSVSTLTIQRTQQEDSAVYLCASSLGLAGGPQNIQYFGAGTRLSVL.

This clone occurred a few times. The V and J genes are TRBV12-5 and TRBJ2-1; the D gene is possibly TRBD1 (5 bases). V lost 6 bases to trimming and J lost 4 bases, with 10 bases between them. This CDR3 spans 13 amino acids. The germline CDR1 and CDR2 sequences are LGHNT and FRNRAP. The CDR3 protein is CASGSDRYNEQFF. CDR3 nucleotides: TGTGCTAGTGGCTCTGACAGATACAATGAGCAGTTCTTC.

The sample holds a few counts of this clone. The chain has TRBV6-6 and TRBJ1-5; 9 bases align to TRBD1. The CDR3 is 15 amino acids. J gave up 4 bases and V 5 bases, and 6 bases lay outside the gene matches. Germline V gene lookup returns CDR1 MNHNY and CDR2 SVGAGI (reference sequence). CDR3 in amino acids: CASSPDRGANQPQHF. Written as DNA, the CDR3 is TGTGCCAGCAGTCCCGACAGGGGGGCGAATCAGCCCCAGCATTTT.

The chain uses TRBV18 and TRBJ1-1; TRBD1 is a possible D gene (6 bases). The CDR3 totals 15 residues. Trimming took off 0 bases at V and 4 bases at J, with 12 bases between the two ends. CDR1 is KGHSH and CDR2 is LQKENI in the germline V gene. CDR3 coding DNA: TGTGCCAGCTCACCACCGTCAGGGGTTGTCACTGAAGCTTTCTTT. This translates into CASSPPSGVVTEAFF.

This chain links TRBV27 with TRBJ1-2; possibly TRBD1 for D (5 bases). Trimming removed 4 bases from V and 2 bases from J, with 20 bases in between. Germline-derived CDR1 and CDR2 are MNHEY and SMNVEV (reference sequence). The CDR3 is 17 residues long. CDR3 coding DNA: TGTGCCAGCAGTTACACAGGCTACGGGGCCCGAAACTATGGCTACACCTTC. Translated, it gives CASSYTGYGARNYGYTF.

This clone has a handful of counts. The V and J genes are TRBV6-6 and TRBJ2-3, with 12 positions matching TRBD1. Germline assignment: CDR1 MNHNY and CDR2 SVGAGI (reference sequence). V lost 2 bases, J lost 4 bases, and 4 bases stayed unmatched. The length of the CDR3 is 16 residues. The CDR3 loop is CASSYGGTGGADTQYF. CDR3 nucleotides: TGTGCCAGCAGTTACGGAGGGACAGGGGGCGCAGATACGCAGTATTTT.

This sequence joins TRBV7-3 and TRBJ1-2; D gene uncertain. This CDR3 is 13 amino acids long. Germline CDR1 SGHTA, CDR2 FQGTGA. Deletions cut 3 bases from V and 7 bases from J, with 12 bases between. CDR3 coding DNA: TGTGCCAGCAGCTTTGCGCCCGAGGGTGGCTACACCTTC. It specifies CASSFAPEGGYTF.

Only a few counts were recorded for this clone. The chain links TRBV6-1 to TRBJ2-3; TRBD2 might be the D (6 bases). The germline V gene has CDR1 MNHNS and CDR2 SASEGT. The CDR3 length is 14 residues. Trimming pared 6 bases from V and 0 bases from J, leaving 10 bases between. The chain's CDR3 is CASSRSGSTDTQYF. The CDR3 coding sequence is TGTGCCAGCAGCCGAAGCGGGAGCACAGATACGCAGTATTTT.

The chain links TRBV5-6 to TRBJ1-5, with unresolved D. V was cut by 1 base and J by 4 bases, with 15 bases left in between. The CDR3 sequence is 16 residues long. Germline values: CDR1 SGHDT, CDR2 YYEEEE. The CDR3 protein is CASSLFGSVENQPQHF. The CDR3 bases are TGTGCCAGCAGCTTGTTTGGCAGTGTTGAGAATCAGCCCCAGCATTTT.

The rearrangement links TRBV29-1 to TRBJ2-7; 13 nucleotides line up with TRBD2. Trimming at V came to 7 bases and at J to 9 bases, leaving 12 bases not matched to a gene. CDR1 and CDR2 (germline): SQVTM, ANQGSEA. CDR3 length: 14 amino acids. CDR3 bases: TGCAGCGGGGGGACTAGCGGGGACCGCGGGGGGCAGTACTTC. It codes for CSGGTSGDRGGQYF.

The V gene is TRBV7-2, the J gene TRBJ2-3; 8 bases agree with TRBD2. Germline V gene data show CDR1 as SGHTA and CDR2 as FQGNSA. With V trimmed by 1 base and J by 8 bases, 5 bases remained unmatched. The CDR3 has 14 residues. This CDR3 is CASSLGRGGGTQYF. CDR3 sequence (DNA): TGTGCCAGCAGCTTAGGCCGGGGGGGAGGTACGCAGTATTTT.

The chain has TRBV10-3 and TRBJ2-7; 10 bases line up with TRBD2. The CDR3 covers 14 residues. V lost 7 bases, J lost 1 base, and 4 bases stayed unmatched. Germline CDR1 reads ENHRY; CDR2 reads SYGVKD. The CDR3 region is CAIKGTSVSYEQYF. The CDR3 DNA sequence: TGTGCCATCAAAGGGACTAGCGTATCCTACGAGCAGTACTTC.

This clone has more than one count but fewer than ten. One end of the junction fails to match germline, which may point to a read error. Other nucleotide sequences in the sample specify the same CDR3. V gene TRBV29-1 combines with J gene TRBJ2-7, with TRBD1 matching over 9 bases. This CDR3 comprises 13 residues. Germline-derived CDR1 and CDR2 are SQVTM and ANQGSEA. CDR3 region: CSVEADRGPEQYF. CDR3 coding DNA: TGCAGCGTGGAAGCGGACAGGGGCCCCGAGCAGTACTTC.

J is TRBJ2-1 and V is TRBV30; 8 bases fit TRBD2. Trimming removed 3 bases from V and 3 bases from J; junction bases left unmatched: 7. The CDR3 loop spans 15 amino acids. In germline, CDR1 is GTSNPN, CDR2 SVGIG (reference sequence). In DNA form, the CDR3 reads TGTGCCTGGAGGGTTCCGGGGGGGCTCTACAATGAGCAGTTCTTC. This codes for CAWRVPGGLYNEQFF.

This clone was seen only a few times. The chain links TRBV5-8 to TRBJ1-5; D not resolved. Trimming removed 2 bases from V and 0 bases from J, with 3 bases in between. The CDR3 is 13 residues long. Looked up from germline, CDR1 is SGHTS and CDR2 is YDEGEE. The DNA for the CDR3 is TGTGCCAGCAGCTTACCTAGCAATCAGCCCCAGCATTTT. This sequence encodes CASSLPSNQPQHF.